This TCR beta chain was identified in a study of shared clonotypes between healthy human individuals. Generated by immunoSEQ multiplex PCR, the TCRdb table keeps only in-frame clones and is missing some. The table includes fewer than 1.4 million clones, 78% detected once. Trimming took 6 bases from V and 10 from J; bases not matched to a gene: 8. This CDR3 contains 12 residues. Germline CDR1 MNHEY, CDR2 SVGAGI. This clone showed up many times. The gene calls are TRBV6-5 and TRBJ1-1; the match to TRBD1 covers 7 bases. The TCR sequence derives from a man aged 18-30 years in good health. Some clones in this sample may be carry-over from other donors' samples. The sample consisted of memory CD4+ T cells from PBMCs. Subset denoted: CD45RA-negative fraction. This CDR3 reads CASSPQGGRAFF. Written as DNA, the CDR3 is TGTGCCAGCAGCCCCCAGGGGGGCCGAGCTTTCTTT.